This entry lists 4 T cell receptor beta chains sequenced from one sample in a study of blood T cell repertoires in COVID-19 (dated by TCRdb to 2020 to 2021). Library method: the immunoSEQ multiplex PCR assay. Drawn from immuneACCESS, this table holds only the in-frame rearrangements with V and J called that TCRdb kept. Clones are partly lost; checked studies trace under half to an unresolved V gene and leave the rest unexplained. This sample is represented by approximately 670,000 clones; 85% to 90% of them were singletons. The top ten constitute roughly 0.25% of the sample. Material for sequencing was peripheral blood. The receptors were sampled from a woman aged 18-29 years with acute or convalescent COVID-19.

The chain carries TRBV5-5 and TRBJ1-1, with a possible D match to TRBD1 (6 bases). CDR1 is SGHKS, CDR2 YYEKEE, per germline (reference sequence). There are 15 residues in the CDR3. V was cut by 3 bases and J by 1 base, with 13 bases left in between. The CDR3 nucleotides are TGTGCCAGCAGCTACGAAAACAGGGAGAACACTGAAGCTTTCTTT. Translating it yields CASSYENRENTEAFF.

V and J are TRBV9 and TRBJ1-1; tentative D call: TRBD1 (6 bases). Germline CDR1 is SGDLS and CDR2 is YYNGEE. The CDR3 has 14 amino acids. The ends were cut back, 4 bases at V and 3 bases at J, with 13 bases in the middle. In nucleotides, the CDR3 is TGTGCCAGCAGCCCTAACAGGGTTCACACTGAAGCTTTCTTT. The encoded protein is CASSPNRVHTEAFF.

The chain employs TRBV5-8 and TRBJ1-4, with 10 positions matching TRBD1. From germline, CDR1 is SGHTS and CDR2 YDEGEE. Germline trimming cut 5 bases from V and 10 bases from J; bases unmatched to any gene: 5. CDR3 length equals 13 residues. Written as DNA, the CDR3 is TGTGCCAGCAGACGGACAGGGGGTGGAAAACTGTTTTTT. It codes for CASRRTGGGKLFF. Looking up the rest from reference TRBV5-8 and TRBJ1-4 gives the full variable domain: EAGVTQSPTHLIKTRGQQATLRCSPISGHTSVYWYQQALGLGLQFLLWYDEGEERNRGNFPPRFSGRQFPNYSSELNVNALELEDSALYLCASRRTGGGKLFFGSGTQLSVL.

The gene calls are TRBV19 and TRBJ2-2; D is undetermined. CDR1 is LNHDA, CDR2 SQIVND, per germline (reference sequence). V shed 7 bases and J shed 4 bases, with 10 bases lying between them. This CDR3 has 13 amino acids. The CDR3 here is CASNPFGTGELFF. The CDR3 DNA sequence: TGTGCCAGTAACCCTTTCGGCACCGGGGAGCTGTTTTTT. The full variable domain, its missing parts supplied by reference TRBV19 and TRBJ2-2, is DGGITQSPKYLFRKEGQNVTLSCEQNLNHDAMYWYRQDPGQGLRLIYYSQIVNDFQKGDIAEGYSVSREKKESFPLTVTSAQKNPTAFYLCASNPFGTGELFFGEGSRLTVL.